The 30 T cell receptor beta chains reported below all come from one sample, sequenced in a study of PD-1 blockade in classical Hodgkin lymphoma. Assay used: immunoSEQ multiplex PCR; TCRdb lists only in-frame clones, some missing. Of fewer than 95,000 clones listed, around 80% are singletons. The time point was: cycle 4 day 1 (C4D1), after five to seven weeks of nivolumab. In every patient, relapse followed autologous stem cell transplantation, while exposure to brentuximab vedotin differed. The material sequenced was peripheral blood mononuclear cells (PBMCs), taken before the fourth cycle of nivolumab. The receptor source for this set is a human donor with classical Hodgkin lymphoma.

V usage is TRBV28 and J usage is TRBJ2-1, with 8 positions matching TRBD2. V lost 5 bases and J lost 0; bases outside the gene matches: 9. Germline CDR1 is MDHEN and CDR2 is SYDVKM. This CDR3 is 17 amino acids long. CDR3 region: CASSGSAGTSSYNEQFF. CDR3 bases: TGTGCCAGCAGTGGGTCAGCCGGGACTAGCTCCTACAATGAGCAGTTCTTC.

The V call is TRBV7-8, the J call TRBJ2-2; D gene ambiguous. The germline V gene has CDR1 SGHVS and CDR2 FQNEAQ. This CDR3 region has 13 residues. Trimming removed 5 bases at V and 6 bases at J, with 10 bases between. CDR3 DNA: TGTGCCAGCAGCGCCTTAGGTCCCGGGGAGCTGTTTTTT. Protein product: CASSALGPGELFF.

This chain connects TRBV19 to TRBJ2-7, with 8 positions matching TRBD1. The germline gives CDR1 LNHDA, CDR2 SQIVND (reference sequence). This CDR3 has 15 amino acids. Trimming at V came to 0 bases and at J to 7 bases, leaving 8 bases not matched to a gene. The CDR3 loop is CASSIDGGQAGEQYF. The CDR3 region has the DNA TGTGCCAGTAGTATAGACGGGGGACAGGCCGGGGAGCAGTACTTC.

This clone was found once. The chain carries TRBV4-1 and TRBJ1-1; a possible D gene is TRBD1 (5 bases). This CDR3 has 17 amino acids. Germline assignment: CDR1 MGHRA and CDR2 YSYEKL. V was clipped by 5 bases and J by 0 bases, with 19 bases between them. CDR3 loop: CASSRGWPSIVNTEAFF. The CDR3 DNA sequence: TGCGCCAGCAGCAGGGGTTGGCCCTCCATCGTGAACACTGAAGCTTTCTTT.

The CDR3 loop reads CASTSRGEVRGYTF. The CDR3 DNA sequence: TGTGCCAGCACCTCCCGGGGAGAAGTACGTGGCTACACCTTC. The chain uses TRBV9 and TRBJ1-2; the D is unclear. Deletions cut 6 bases from V and 7 bases from J, with 19 bases between. The CDR3 has 14 residues. CDR1 and CDR2 (germline): SGDLS, YYNGEE.

The V gene is TRBV18, the J gene TRBJ1-2; D may be TRBD1 (5 bases). Trimming took 3 bases from V and 4 from J, leaving 15 bases between them. CDR1 and CDR2 (germline): KGHSH, LQKENI. The CDR3 is 15 amino acids. The DNA for the CDR3 is TGTGCCAGCTCACCGAGGGGCCCAGAGCCCTATGGCTACACCTTC. Amino acid sequence: CASSPRGPEPYGYTF.

The V call is TRBV5-1, the J call TRBJ2-5; 9 bases map to TRBD1. CDR3 length: 14 amino acids. Germline CDR1 reads SGHRS; CDR2 reads YFSETQ. The junction had 3 bases not matched to a gene; V was cut back by 5 bases and J by 1 base. CDR3 DNA: TGCGCCAGCAGACTACAGGGGGCCCAAGAGACCCAGTACTTC. This sequence encodes CASRLQGAQETQYF.

The table lists this clone with a few counts. The chain recombines TRBV10-3 with TRBJ1-1, with D maybe TRBD1 (6 bases). The V and J ends lost 4 bases and 8 bases respectively, with 11 bases between them. Looked up from germline, CDR1 is ENHRY and CDR2 is SYGVKD. CDR3 length equals 12 residues. DNA of the CDR3: TGTGCCATCAGTGTCCCTGGGGGCGAAGCTTTCTTT. Protein: CAISVPGGEAFF.

The CDR3 DNA is TGTGCCAGCAGCCGGGACAGTTCAGATCAGCCCCAGCATTTT. It encodes CASSRDSSDQPQHF. This chain joins TRBV7-2 and TRBJ1-5; 7 bases align to TRBD1. V trimming: 5 bases; J trimming: 5 bases; junction bases outside the gene matches: 6. Looked up from germline, CDR1 is SGHTA and CDR2 is FQGNSA. CDR3 length: 14 residues.

The chain combines TRBV5-1 with TRBJ2-7; no clear D gene. CDR1 is SGHRS and CDR2 is YFSETQ in the germline V gene. Trimming shortened V by 1 base and J by 2 bases, and 7 bases separated the two germline ends. The CDR3 covers 13 residues. CDR3 sequence reads: CASSLRPPYEQYF. CDR3 nucleotides: TGCGCCAGCAGCTTGAGGCCTCCCTACGAGCAGTACTTC.

CDR3 bases: TGTGCCAGCAGCCCAACCGGGGGGGACGAGCAGTACTTC. Amino acids: CASSPTGGDEQYF. The chain joins TRBV11-2 to TRBJ2-7; the match to TRBD2 covers 8 bases. V lost 5 bases, J lost 5 bases, and 5 bases stayed unmatched. CDR3 length equals 13 residues. Germline V gene sequence: CDR1 SGHAT, CDR2 FQNNGV.

This rearrangement joins TRBV29-1 to TRBJ1-2, with D perhaps matching TRBD1 (6 bases). The CDR3 runs 13 residues. V shed 2 bases and J shed 7 bases, with 14 bases lying between them. Germline V CDR1 and CDR2: SQVTM, ANQGSEA. The CDR3: CSVETGSGRGYTF. The CDR3 coding sequence is TGCAGCGTTGAAACAGGGTCAGGGCGTGGCTACACCTTC.

This clone appeared a single time. This chain links TRBV30 with TRBJ1-2; tentatively, D is TRBD1 (5 bases). CDR1 and CDR2 (germline): GTSNPN, SVGIG (reference sequence). The V end lost 5 bases, the J end lost 5 bases, and 21 bases lay between the germline ends. The CDR3 consists of 15 residues. The CDR3 reads CAWWGRPGAAYGYTF. Written as DNA, the CDR3 is TGTGCCTGGTGGGGCCGCCCCGGGGCCGCGTATGGCTACACCTTC.

The rearrangement links TRBV14 to TRBJ2-7; D unclear. The V end was cut by 2 bases, the J end by 4 bases, with 6 bases between. CDR1 is SGHDN, CDR2 FVKESK, per germline. The CDR3 loop spans 12 amino acids. The CDR3 DNA is TGTGCCAGCAGCCAAAATGGGTACGAGCAGTACTTC. This sequence encodes CASSQNGYEQYF. The full variable domain, its missing parts supplied by reference TRBV14 and TRBJ2-7, is EAGVTQFPSHSVIEKGQTVTLRCDPISGHDNLYWYRRVMGKEIKFLLHFVKESKQDESGMPNNRFLAERTGGTYSTLKVQPAELEDSGVYFCASSQNGYEQYFGPGTRLTVT.

The sample holds a few counts of this clone. The chain uses TRBV19 and TRBJ1-1, with unresolved D. There are 10 residues in the CDR3. Germline assignment: CDR1 LNHDA and CDR2 SQIVND (reference sequence). V lost 9 bases and J lost 7, with 9 bases in between. CDR3 protein: CASAHYEAFF. The DNA of the CDR3 is TGTGCCAGCGCACACTATGAAGCTTTCTTT.

The chain has TRBV6-5 and TRBJ2-1; 9 bases fit TRBD1. The CDR3 extends over 12 amino acids. Germline CDR1 and CDR2: MNHEY and SVGAGI. V trimming: 9 bases; J trimming: 6 bases; junction bases outside the gene matches: 3. Here the CDR3 DNA reads TGTGCCAGTCGACAGGGGGGCAATGAGCAGTTCTTC. Its protein is CASRQGGNEQFF.

The DNA of the CDR3 is TGTGCCAGTAGTATTCTTGGGGGCACTGAAGCTTTCTTT. Its protein product is CASSILGGTEAFF. This chain joins TRBV19 and TRBJ1-1; D is possibly TRBD1 (5 bases). This CDR3 region has 13 residues. V was cut by 3 bases and J by 4 bases, with 9 bases left in between. CDR1 LNHDA and CDR2 SQIVND come from the germline V gene (reference sequence).

The chain recombines TRBV25-1 with TRBJ1-3; possibly TRBD1 for D (5 bases). Between the trimmed V and J ends, which lost 2 bases and 7 bases, there was a span of 12 bases. The CDR3 extends over 14 amino acids. CDR1 is MGHDK and CDR2 is SYGVNS in the germline V gene. CDR3 in DNA: TGTGCCAGCAGTGAAACAGGAACATGGAACACCATATATTTT. It specifies CASSETGTWNTIYF.

This clone was found a few times. No DNA is shown, since the ends of the CDR3 on it are uncertain; the CDR3 is the one TCRdb lists. The rearrangement links TRBV7-6 to TRBJ2-1; the table assigns TRBD2, which was not confirmed against the DNA. Germline loops: CDR1 SGHVS, CDR2 FNYEAQ. The CDR3 is 14 residues long, counting both termini. The chain's CDR3 is CASSVGPGVNEQFF.

Here the CDR3 DNA reads TGTGCCACCAGCAGAGATTATTCAAGAGCTAAGACCTACGAGCAGTACTTC. Its protein product is CATSRDYSRAKTYEQYF. The chain carries TRBV15 and TRBJ2-7, with D uncertain. The V gene's germline CDR1 is LNHNV and CDR2 YYDKDF (reference sequence). V dropped 0 bases and J dropped 2 bases, with 17 bases sitting between them. The CDR3 is 17 amino acids.

The chain employs TRBV4-2 and TRBJ2-5; D is ambiguous. The CDR3 sequence is 14 residues long. CDR1 and CDR2 (germline): LGHNA, YNFKEQ. The germline V and J ends were trimmed by 0 bases and 1 base, with 6 bases remaining between them. The CDR3 coding sequence is TGTGCCAGCAGCCAAGAGGACGTCCAAGAGACCCAGTACTTC. Translation: CASSQEDVQETQYF.

CDR3: CASSLGTAGQPQHF. In DNA form, the CDR3 reads TGTGCCAGCAGCTTAGGGACAGCGGGGCAGCCCCAGCATTTT. The chain uses TRBV11-1 and TRBJ1-5, with D possibly matching TRBD1 (6 bases). This CDR3 contains 14 residues. Per the germline V gene, CDR1 is SGHAT and CDR2 is FQDESV (reference sequence). V lost 1 base and J 7 bases, leaving 11 bases between the germline ends.

The chain links TRBV5-1 to TRBJ2-2; D is possibly TRBD1 (8 bases). V lost 4 bases and J 3 bases, leaving 16 bases between the germline ends. Germline CDR1 reads SGHRS; CDR2 reads YFSETQ. The CDR3 runs to 16 residues. This CDR3 is CASSLRTGGDTGELFF. The CDR3 region has the DNA TGCGCCAGCAGCCTACGAACAGGGGGGGACACCGGGGAGCTGTTTTTT.

The chain joins TRBV11-2 to TRBJ2-1, with 13 positions matching TRBD2. Germline V gene sequence: CDR1 SGHAT, CDR2 FQNNGV. The CDR3 loop spans 14 amino acids. Germline trimming cut 5 bases from V and 14 bases from J; bases unmatched to any gene: 9. The CDR3 loop is CASSTPGLAGEEFF. For the CDR3, the DNA is TGTGCCAGCAGCACCCCTGGACTAGCGGGAGAGGAGTTCTTC.

In DNA, the CDR3 is TGTGCCAGCAGTTCCACTAGCGGAGTCCCCACAGATACGCAGTATTTT. Protein sequence: CASSSTSGVPTDTQYF. The chain couples TRBV6-5 to TRBJ2-3; 8 bases agree with TRBD2. J was trimmed by 2 bases and V by 4 bases; bases with no gene match: 8. From germline, CDR1 is MNHEY and CDR2 SVGAGI. The CDR3 contains 16 residues.

In DNA, the CDR3 is TGTGCCAGTAGTCCGAGGGCGGGGTTGTCTGAGGGCTACACCTTC. This codes for CASSPRAGLSEGYTF. The J gene is TRBJ1-2, the V gene TRBV19; D unresolved. The CDR3 has 15 residues. Germline V CDR1 and CDR2: LNHDA, SQIVND (reference sequence). The V and J ends lost 5 bases and 8 bases respectively, with 21 bases between them. Full variable domain (remainder filled in from reference TRBV19 and TRBJ1-2): DGGITQSPKYLFRKEGQNVTLSCEQNLNHDAMYWYRQDPGQGLRLIYYSQIVNDFQKGDIAEGYSVSREKKESFPLTVTSAQKNPTAFYLCASSPRAGLSEGYTFGSGTRLTVV.

V gene TRBV11-1 combines with J gene TRBJ1-2; the match to TRBD1 covers 8 bases. The V gene's germline CDR1 is SGHAT and CDR2 FQDESV (reference sequence). V lost 5 bases, J lost 1 base, and 3 bases stayed unmatched. This CDR3 spans 14 amino acids. CDR3 residues: CASSRGQGNYGYTF. The CDR3 nucleotides are TGTGCCAGCAGCCGCGGACAGGGTAACTATGGCTACACCTTC.

The chain is built from TRBV5-1 and TRBJ2-7, with D possibly called TRBD1 or TRBD2 (6 bases each). Trimming took off 0 bases at V and 7 bases at J, with 17 bases between the two ends. This CDR3 spans 15 amino acids. Looked up from germline, CDR1 is SGHRS and CDR2 is YFSETQ. In DNA, the CDR3 is TGCGCCAGCAGCTTGGCTCGGGGGACAATGGGGGAGCAGTACTTC. Translation: CASSLARGTMGEQYF. Together with reference TRBV5-1 and TRBJ2-7, the CDR3 gives the full variable domain: KAGVTQTPRYLIKTRGQQVTLSCSPISGHRSVSWYQQTPGQGLQFLFEYFSETQRNKGNFPGRFSGRQFSNSRSEMNVSTLELGDSALYLCASSLARGTMGEQYFGPGTRLTVT.

This chain connects TRBV7-3 to TRBJ2-3; D call uncertain. Germline CDR1 reads SGHTA; CDR2 reads FQGTGA. The CDR3 length is 15 residues. Trimming stripped 1 base from V and 2 bases from J, with 10 bases between. The CDR3 nucleotides are TGTGCCAGCAGCTTAATGGCCACGAACACAGATACGCAGTATTTT. Translation: CASSLMATNTDTQYF.

The chain has TRBV5-1 and TRBJ2-7; 8 positions agree with TRBD2. Germline V gene data show CDR1 as SGHRS and CDR2 as YFSETQ. The CDR3 covers 15 residues. Trimming removed 2 bases from V and 1 base from J; junction bases left unmatched: 5. Here the CDR3 reads CASSLTGGVSYEQYF. CDR3 DNA: TGCGCCAGCAGCTTAACGGGAGGGGTGTCCTACGAGCAGTACTTC.